These 10 T cell receptor beta chains originate from one sample sequenced in a study of cytomegalovirus exposure and HLA in healthy donors. The primer mix had 60 Vbeta and 13 Jbeta primers. The table came from immunoSEQ multiplex PCR; TCRdb's copy has only in-frame clones and leaves some out. The sample includes approximately 300,000 clones, 84% of them seen just once. The sample consisted of PBMCs. Receptors were obtained from a middle-aged woman in good health and CMV-seropositive.

This chain uses TRBV7-2 with TRBJ2-7; D is possibly TRBD2 (5 bases). The CDR3 covers 13 residues. CDR1 is SGHTA and CDR2 is FQGNSA in the germline V gene. Deletions cut 4 bases from V and 5 bases from J, with 12 bases between. The CDR3 sequence: CASSSGLRDEQYF. Here the CDR3 DNA reads TGTGCCAGCAGCTCCGGACTCCGGGACGAGCAGTACTTC.

The chain combines TRBV7-3 with TRBJ2-1; D call uncertain. V dropped 2 bases and J dropped 0 bases, with 11 bases sitting between them. This CDR3 has 16 residues. The germline V gene has CDR1 SGHTA and CDR2 FQGTGA. The CDR3 region has the DNA TGTGCCAGCAGCTTAGAGGCGGCTAGCTCCTACAATGAGCAGTTCTTC. Amino acids: CASSLEAASSYNEQFF.

This rearrangement joins TRBV14 to TRBJ2-3; TRBD1 aligns across 7 bases. V lost 6 bases and J lost 1; bases outside the gene matches: 7. The germline gives CDR1 SGHDN, CDR2 FVKESK. There are 15 residues in the CDR3. CDR3 in amino acids: CASSLGGLGTDTQYF. The CDR3 nucleotides read TGTGCCAGCAGTTTAGGGGGCTTGGGCACAGATACGCAGTATTTT.

In the case of this clone: The same CDR3 is also encoded by other DNA sequences in this sample. The rearrangement links TRBV28 to TRBJ2-7; no clear D gene. CDR1 is MDHEN, CDR2 SYDVKM, per germline. The CDR3 runs 11 residues. V was shortened by 6 bases and J by 4 bases, with 7 bases between the two germline ends. The CDR3 DNA sequence: TGTGCCAGCAGAACTCCGTACGAGCAGTACTTC. This sequence encodes CASRTPYEQYF.

The CDR3 sequence is CASRDGEGVYSEQYF. The DNA of the CDR3 is TGTGCCAGCCGAGACGGGGAGGGGGTCTACAGCGAGCAGTACTTC. The chain joins TRBV6-1 to TRBJ2-7; tentative D call: TRBD2 (7 bases). V lost 8 bases and J lost 6, with 23 bases in between. Germline CDR1 reads MNHNS; CDR2 reads SASEGT. CDR3 length equals 15 residues.

This chain links TRBV5-1 with TRBJ2-1; 8 nucleotides align to TRBD2. From germline, CDR1 is SGHRS and CDR2 YFSETQ. V gave up 1 base and J gave up 5 bases; unmatched junction bases: 11. This CDR3 region has 17 residues. CDR3 nucleotide sequence: TGCGCCAGCAGCTTGTTGGCCCCAGCGGGAGATAACAATGAGCAGTTCTTC. As protein: CASSLLAPAGDNNEQFF.

The CDR3 nucleotides read TGCGCCAGCAGCTTCCGACCCGGGGACTACTACACCGGGGAGCTGTTTTTT. Protein sequence: CASSFRPGDYYTGELFF. The J gene is TRBJ2-2, the V gene TRBV5-1; 7 bases are a match to TRBD2. The germline V gene encodes CDR1 SGHRS and CDR2 YFSETQ. With V trimmed by 2 bases and J by 3 bases, 10 bases remained unmatched. The CDR3 consists of 17 residues.

This sequence joins TRBV6-1 and TRBJ2-7; 10 bases map to TRBD2. CDR1 is MNHNS, CDR2 SASEGT, per germline. The CDR3 is 14 residues long. With V trimmed by 8 bases and J by 4 bases, 8 bases remained unmatched. CDR3 DNA: TGTGCCAGCCTTCCTAGCGGGAGCACTTACGAGCAGTACTTC. Encoded protein: CASLPSGSTYEQYF.

The rearrangement uses TRBV11-3 and TRBJ2-1; 9 bases are a match to TRBD2. The V gene's germline CDR1 is SGHNT and CDR2 YENEEA. The CDR3 extends over 17 amino acids. Trimming cost V 5 bases and J 5 bases; bases outside gene matches: 13. CDR3: CASSDFPGGRAHNEQFF. CDR3 sequence (DNA): TGTGCCAGCAGCGACTTTCCGGGCGGGAGGGCCCACAATGAGCAGTTCTTC.

This clone turned up a few times. A junction boundary mismatches the germline segment, possibly from a read error. The rearrangement uses TRBV30 and TRBJ2-6, with TRBD1 as a possible D gene (6 bases). CDR3 length equals 17 residues. Per germline, CDR1 GTSNPN and CDR2 SVGIG (reference sequence). The CDR3 loop is CAWSVGLQRAGANGLTF. The CDR3 DNA reads TGTGCCTGGAGTGTAGGCCTCCAAAGGGCAGGGGCCAACGGCCTGACTTTC.